This T cell receptor beta chain was sequenced for a study of T cell repertoires in cytomegalovirus infection. Study results and caveats: HLA-C-restricted CMV-specific TCR beta clonotypes were dominant in the ex vivo response. Based on cumulative public TCR beta family frequency, carriers of CMV plus the relevant HLA were identified.

V shed 3 bases and J 3 bases; nucleotides not matched to a gene: 8. The germline CDR1 and CDR2 sequences are SGHDT and YYEEEE. This CDR3 has 15 residues. TCRdb ran MiXCR on the reads and lists one entry per CDR3 protein. In the table there are approximately 170,000 distinct CDR3 sequences, roughly 17% of which are singletons. With respect to this clonotype: The antigen is unknown.

The V call is TRBV5-6, the J call TRBJ1-2, with 7 bases lining up with TRBD1. The source material was CD8+ T cells from PBMCs. This receptor was obtained from a human donor in good health (CMV status not recorded). Some clones in this sample may be carry-over from other donors' samples. The CDR3 sequence is CASSYATGEDYGYTF. Here the CDR3 DNA reads TGTGCCAGCAGCTACGCTACAGGGGAGGACTATGGCTACACCTTC.